These 23 T cell receptor beta chains originate from one sample sequenced in a study of blood T cell repertoires in COVID-19. Generated by immunoSEQ multiplex PCR, the TCRdb table keeps only in-frame clones and is missing some. The data show about 45,000 clones, over 80% seen once. The sequenced sample consisted of peripheral blood. These receptors were taken from an elderly man in a cohort sampled during active COVID-19.

The V call is TRBV7-7, the J call TRBJ2-3, with 9 bases identical to TRBD1. The length of the CDR3 is 16 residues. The junction had 7 bases not matched to a gene; V was cut back by 5 bases and J by 1 base. The V gene's germline CDR1 is SSHAT and CDR2 FNYEAQ (reference sequence). This CDR3 reads CASSRGTGFGTDTQYF. The CDR3 coding sequence is TGTGCCAGCAGCCGAGGGACAGGGTTTGGCACAGATACGCAGTATTTT.

CDR3 sequence: CASSLRQVNNSPLHF. Written as DNA, the CDR3 is TGTGCCAGCAGCTTACGACAGGTGAATAATTCACCCCTCCACTTT. The chain has TRBV7-2 and TRBJ1-6; TRBD1 might be the D (6 bases). Germline CDR1 SGHTA, CDR2 FQGNSA. CDR3 length: 15 amino acids. The V and J ends lost 2 bases and 5 bases respectively, with 10 bases between them.

The chain is built from TRBV10-3 and TRBJ2-7; D is perhaps TRBD1 (5 bases). The germline V gene encodes CDR1 ENHRY and CDR2 SYGVKD. The CDR3 spans 13 residues. V was cut by 6 bases and J by 3 bases, with 12 bases left in between. CDR3 protein: CAIRVTGNYEQYF. CDR3 in DNA: TGTGCCATCAGAGTAACAGGAAACTACGAGCAGTACTTC.

The chain combines TRBV30 with TRBJ2-4, with 8 nucleotides matching TRBD2. With 2 bases clipped from V and 9 bases from J, the junction kept 9 bases outside the gene matches. CDR1 and CDR2 from the germline V gene are GTSNPN and SVGIG (reference sequence). The CDR3 runs 14 residues. In DNA form, the CDR3 reads TGTGCCTGGAGTAACGGGGGGGCCGCTGGCATTCAGTACTTC. Its protein product is CAWSNGGAAGIQYF.

The rearrangement joins TRBV5-1 to TRBJ2-1; 11 bases map to TRBD2. The CDR3 totals 16 residues. J lost 7 bases, V lost 6 bases, and 12 bases had no gene match. In germline, CDR1 is SGHRS, CDR2 YFSETQ. The CDR3 region is CASTHLGTSGGNEQFF. The CDR3 DNA follows: TGCGCCAGCACCCATCTAGGTACTAGCGGGGGAAATGAGCAGTTCTTC.

V gene TRBV6-1 combines with J gene TRBJ2-3; D gene uncertain. The CDR3 has 13 residues. Trimming left V 5 bases short and J 0 bases short, with 6 bases between. Germline V gene lookup returns CDR1 MNHNS and CDR2 SASEGT. The CDR3 protein is CASSQTSTDTQYF. CDR3 sequence (DNA): TGTGCCAGCAGTCAAACTAGCACAGATACGCAGTATTTT.

This rearrangement joins TRBV5-6 to TRBJ1-4; TRBD1 matches 7 bases. In germline, CDR1 is SGHDT, CDR2 YYEEEE. CDR3 length: 14 residues. The CDR3 coding sequence is TGTGCTAGCCAGGGGGTCGGGGTTAATGAAAAACTGTTTTTT. Encoded protein: CASQGVGVNEKLFF.

CDR3 sequence: CASSQTSGRPDEQFF. CDR3 DNA: TGCGCCAGCAGCCAGACTAGCGGGAGGCCGGATGAGCAGTTCTTC. The rearrangement uses TRBV4-1 and TRBJ2-1; 13 positions agree with TRBD2. V was pared by 3 bases and J by 8 bases, with 4 bases of the junction left unmatched. CDR1 is MGHRA, CDR2 YSYEKL, per germline. The CDR3 is made up of 15 amino acids.

The V call is TRBV7-9, the J call TRBJ2-1, with D possibly being TRBD2 (6 bases). Per the germline V gene, CDR1 is SEHNR and CDR2 is FQNEAQ (reference sequence). This CDR3 comprises 14 residues. V lost 3 bases and J 2 bases, leaving 8 bases between the germline ends. The CDR3 DNA reads as TGTGCCAGCAGCTTGGAGGGACCCTACAATGAGCAGTTCTTC. Protein sequence: CASSLEGPYNEQFF.

A single count supports this clone. The chain uses TRBV7-6 and TRBJ2-5; TRBD1 might be the D (5 bases). There are 15 residues in the CDR3. With 1 base removed from V and 5 bases from J, the gap between germline ends came to 14 bases. Germline V gene data show CDR1 as SGHVS and CDR2 as FNYEAQ. DNA for the CDR3: TGTGCCAGCAGCTTAGGGCCAACAGGTAGCGAGACCCAGTACTTC. It translates to CASSLGPTGSETQYF.

The chain couples TRBV5-1 to TRBJ2-5; TRBD2 agrees at 8 bases. CDR3 length: 16 residues. J gave up 2 bases and V 4 bases, and 10 bases lay outside the gene matches. Germline CDR1 and CDR2: SGHRS and YFSETQ. The CDR3 sequence: CASSEGTRAGQETQYF. Written as DNA, the CDR3 is TGCGCCAGCAGCGAGGGGACTAGGGCTGGGCAAGAGACCCAGTACTTC. Together with reference TRBV5-1 and TRBJ2-5, the CDR3 gives the full variable domain: KAGVTQTPRYLIKTRGQQVTLSCSPISGHRSVSWYQQTPGQGLQFLFEYFSETQRNKGNFPGRFSGRQFSNSRSEMNVSTLELGDSALYLCASSEGTRAGQETQYFGPGTRLLVL.

The CDR3 reads CASSQSGGNEQFF. Here the CDR3 DNA reads TGTGCCAGCTCGCAGTCAGGGGGCAATGAGCAGTTCTTC. This sequence joins TRBV18 and TRBJ2-1; 7 bases fit TRBD1. CDR3 size: 13 residues. V shed 6 bases and J 6 bases; nucleotides not matched to a gene: 5. Germline values: CDR1 KGHSH, CDR2 LQKENI.

The chain joins TRBV28 to TRBJ2-3; D possibly corresponds to TRBD2 (7 bases). The CDR3 covers 13 residues. V was shortened by 5 bases and J by 5 bases, with 11 bases between the two germline ends. Germline V gene sequence: CDR1 MDHEN, CDR2 SYDVKM. The DNA for the CDR3 is TGTGCCAGCAGTGGGGGGGCGAGAGATACGCAGTATTTT. The encoded protein is CASSGGARDTQYF.

The chain links TRBV7-2 to TRBJ1-6; D is unclear. Germline CDR1 is SGHTA and CDR2 is FQGNSA. Trimming removed 4 bases at V and 7 bases at J, with 14 bases between. The CDR3 runs to 15 residues. This CDR3 is CASSSYTEGNSPLHF. The CDR3 coding sequence is TGTGCCAGCAGCTCTTACACAGAGGGAAATTCACCCCTCCACTTT. The full variable domain, rest sourced from reference TRBV7-2 and TRBJ1-6, is GAGVSQSPSNKVTEKGKDVELRCDPISGHTALYWYRQSLGQGLEFLIYFQGNSAPDKSGLPSDRFSAERTGGSVSTLTIQRTQQEDSAVYLCASSSYTEGNSPLHFGNGTRLTVT.

V usage is TRBV5-5 and J usage is TRBJ1-2, with 8 bases aligning to TRBD1. Germline V CDR1 and CDR2: SGHKS, YYEKEE (reference sequence). The length of the CDR3 is 15 residues. The V and J ends lost 4 bases and 8 bases, in that order; junction bases with no gene match: 13. CDR3 coding DNA: TGTGCCAGCAGCGTATCCGGGACAGGCAAATTGGGCTACACCTTC. This translates into CASSVSGTGKLGYTF. The full variable domain, rest sourced from reference TRBV5-5 and TRBJ1-2, is DAGVTQSPTHLIKTRGQQVTLRCSPISGHKSVSWYQQVLGQGPQFIFQYYEKEERGRGNFPDRFSARQFPNYSSELNVNALLLGDSALYLCASSVSGTGKLGYTFGSGTRLTVV.

The V and J genes are TRBV6-6 and TRBJ1-3; TRBD1 might be the D (6 bases). This CDR3 has 15 residues. V lost 4 bases and J lost 4, with 14 bases in between. Looked up from germline, CDR1 is MNHNY and CDR2 is SVGAGI (reference sequence). CDR3 bases: TGTGCCAGCAGTTCCACAACAGGGAACGGAAACACCATATATTTT. This encodes CASSSTTGNGNTIYF.

The CDR3 DNA reads TGTGCCAGCTCACAGAACGATGGCGGTGGTTCACCCCTCCACTTT. Translation: CASSQNDGGGSPLHF. The V call is TRBV18, the J call TRBJ1-6; D remains ambiguous. The V gene lost 4 bases and the J gene lost 9 bases, with 16 bases spanning the gap. The CDR3 runs 15 residues. In germline, CDR1 is KGHSH, CDR2 LQKENI.

This chain connects TRBV2 to TRBJ1-5; TRBD1 aligns across 11 bases. The CDR3 length is 14 residues. The V segment lost 7 bases and the J segment 5 bases; nucleotides outside the gene matches: 4. The V gene's germline CDR1 is SNHLY and CDR2 FYNNEI. The CDR3 region is CASTRTGGDQPQHF. DNA for the CDR3: TGTGCCAGCACTAGGACAGGGGGCGATCAGCCCCAGCATTTT.

This clone occurred a few times. This CDR3 reads CASRPGQGKIEAFF. In nucleotides, the CDR3 is TGTGCCAGCAGACCGGGACAGGGTAAGATTGAAGCTTTCTTT. The genes are TRBV2 and TRBJ1-1; 9 bases line up with TRBD1. Germline trimming cut 6 bases from V and 7 bases from J; bases unmatched to any gene: 9. The CDR3 has 14 residues. Germline assignment: CDR1 SNHLY and CDR2 FYNNEI.

The CDR3 sequence: CASSLALGQGGDTEAFF. As DNA, the CDR3 is TGCGCCAGCAGCTTGGCCTTGGGACAGGGGGGAGACACTGAAGCTTTCTTT. The chain uses TRBV5-1 and TRBJ1-1; 11 bases map to TRBD1. The CDR3 is 17 residues long. V gave up 0 bases and J gave up 3 bases; unmatched junction bases: 7. In germline, CDR1 is SGHRS, CDR2 YFSETQ.

The V and J genes are TRBV19 and TRBJ2-2; tentative D call: TRBD2 (6 bases). The germline V gene has CDR1 LNHDA and CDR2 SQIVND (reference sequence). This CDR3 comprises 15 residues. V was shortened by 3 bases and J by 6 bases, with 14 bases between the two germline ends. The CDR3 reads CASSMTGVGAGELFF. CDR3 DNA: TGTGCCAGTAGTATGACGGGAGTAGGAGCCGGGGAGCTGTTTTTT.

This clone was counted only a few times. The chain joins TRBV29-1 to TRBJ2-3; D perhaps matches TRBD2 (6 bases). The CDR3 has 15 amino acids. The V gene lost 8 bases and the J gene lost 3 bases, with 21 bases spanning the gap. CDR1 is SQVTM and CDR2 is ANQGSEA in the germline V gene. The CDR3 protein is CSSLGTFKATDTQYF. For the CDR3, the DNA is TGCAGCTCTCTCGGGACTTTCAAGGCGACAGATACGCAGTATTTT.

The V and J genes are TRBV11-2 and TRBJ1-2, with D hard to call. Germline assignment: CDR1 SGHAT and CDR2 FQNNGV. With 2 bases removed from V and 0 bases from J, the gap between germline ends came to 7 bases. This CDR3 has 14 amino acids. CDR3 sequence: CASSLPGTNYGYTF. The CDR3 DNA reads as TGTGCCAGCAGCTTACCGGGAACTAACTATGGCTACACCTTC.